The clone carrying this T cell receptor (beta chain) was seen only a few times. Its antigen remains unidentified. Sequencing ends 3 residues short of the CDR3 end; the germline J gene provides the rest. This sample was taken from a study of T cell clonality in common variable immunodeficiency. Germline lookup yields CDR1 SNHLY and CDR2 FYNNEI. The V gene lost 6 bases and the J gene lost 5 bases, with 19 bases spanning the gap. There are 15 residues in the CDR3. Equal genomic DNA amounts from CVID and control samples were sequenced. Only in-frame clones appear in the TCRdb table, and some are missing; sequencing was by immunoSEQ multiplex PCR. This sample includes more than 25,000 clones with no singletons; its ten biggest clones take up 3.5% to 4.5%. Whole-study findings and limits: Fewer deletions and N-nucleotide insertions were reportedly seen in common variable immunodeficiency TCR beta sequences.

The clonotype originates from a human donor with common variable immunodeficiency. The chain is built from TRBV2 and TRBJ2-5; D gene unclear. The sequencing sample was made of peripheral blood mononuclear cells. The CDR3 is CASRVHSLGGETQYF. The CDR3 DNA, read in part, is TGTGCCAGCAGGGTCCACAGTTTGGGTGGGGAGACC.